This TCR beta chain emerged from a study of memory CD4+ T cells and cytomegalovirus serostatus. The CDR3 sequence is 15 residues long. Germline lookup yields CDR1 SGHRS and CDR2 YFSETQ. V was clipped by 5 bases and J by 1 base, with 14 bases between them. Study-wide results and caveats: Suggested: most of the CMV-linked TCR signature lies in CD4+ memory cells.

This clone has a single count. Its target is unknown. Authors' data handling: After removing out-of-frame reads, over 2 million distinct TCRbeta sequences remained. The method was immunoSEQ multiplex PCR; TCRdb's version includes in-frame clones alone and lacks a portion of them. The DNA gave D and trimming, while V, J and clone size come from that table. The sample records about 31,000 clones, around 74% being singletons. Single viable CD3+CD4+CD8-CD45RO+ cells were sorted as the memory CD4+ T cells. Donors' CMV status reflects serum IgG against pp150, pp28, p38, p52. Sequenced input: memory CD4+ T cells from blood. The TCR originated in an adult in good health and CMV-seronegative. Some clones in this sample may be carry-over from other donors' samples. The rearrangement joins TRBV5-1 to TRBJ2-3; maybe TRBD2 (6 bases). This CDR3 is CASSMAGSRTDTQYF. DNA for the CDR3: TGCGCCAGCAGTATGGCGGGGTCGCGCACAGATACGCAGTATTTT.